Presented here are 20 T cell receptor beta chains from one specimen sequenced in a study of Ad26.COV2.S vaccination and SARS-CoV-2 variants. The method was immunoSEQ multiplex PCR; TCRdb's version includes in-frame clones alone and lacks a portion of them. Found here are some 420,000 clones, 88% of them singletons; the top ten hold approximately 4%. Treatment reported: 15 to 20 received Ad26.COV2.S at low or high dose, single or two shots; 5 received placebo; per-sample allocation not given. After the first vaccine or placebo injection, samples were drawn on day 63. The sample was peripheral blood, taken in a trial of Ad26.COV2.S vaccine versus placebo. These receptors were taken from a person aged 18-60 years who received the Ad26.COV2.S COVID-19 vaccine or a placebo.

The CDR3 reads CASSEGHSTEAFF. CDR3 in DNA: TGTGCCAGCAGTGAGGGCCATTCCACTGAAGCTTTCTTT. V is TRBV2 and J is TRBJ1-1; D gene ambiguous. Trimming stripped 3 bases from V and 4 bases from J, with 9 bases between. Germline V lookup: CDR1 SNHLY, CDR2 FYNNEI. The CDR3 is 13 residues long.

The CDR3 region has the DNA TGTGCCAGCAGCCAAGATCCGGGGAACACAGATACGCAGTATTTT. Its translation: CASSQDPGNTDTQYF. This chain links TRBV5-4 with TRBJ2-3; maybe TRBD2 (5 bases). Trimming left V 4 bases short and J 2 bases short, with 14 bases between. CDR1 is SGHNT, CDR2 YYREEE, per germline (reference sequence). This CDR3 is 15 amino acids long.

The chain links TRBV28 to TRBJ2-7; D is unresolved. CDR1 and CDR2 (germline): MDHEN, SYDVKM. The length of the CDR3 is 14 residues. Deletions cut 5 bases from V and 3 bases from J, with 14 bases between. The CDR3 protein is CASSQNGPSYEQYF. The DNA of the CDR3 is TGTGCCAGCAGTCAAAACGGACCAAGCTACGAGCAGTACTTC.

This chain connects TRBV4-3 to TRBJ2-2; 10 bases are shared with TRBD2. This CDR3 is built from 17 residues. Germline V CDR1 and CDR2: LGHNA, YSLEER. V was pared by 1 base and J by 2 bases, with 4 bases of the junction left unmatched. The CDR3 loop reads CASSQVTSGVNTGELFF. CDR3 bases: TGCGCCAGCAGCCAAGTTACTAGCGGGGTCAACACCGGGGAGCTGTTTTTT.

This chain connects TRBV19 to TRBJ2-1; D ambiguous. Germline V gene data show CDR1 as LNHDA and CDR2 as SQIVND (reference sequence). This CDR3 region has 16 residues. The V gene lost 1 base and the J gene lost 0 bases, with 10 bases spanning the gap. CDR3 region: CASSIGDFSSYNEQFF. The CDR3 DNA reads as TGTGCCAGTAGTATAGGGGATTTTAGCTCCTACAATGAGCAGTTCTTC.

The V and J genes are TRBV6-2 or TRBV6-3 and TRBJ1-5; D call uncertain. The CDR3 length is 14 residues. CDR1 is MNHEY and CDR2 is SVGEGT in the germline V gene. The ends were cut back, 0 bases at V and 7 bases at J, with 10 bases in the middle. This CDR3 reads CASSYSSRGQPQHF. CDR3 in DNA: TGTGCCAGCAGTTACTCCTCCCGAGGGCAGCCCCAGCATTTT.

CDR3 bases: TGTGCCAGCAGCTTGCTACGCGGGGTGGCTAACACCGGGGAGCTGTTTTTT. This gives the protein CASSLLRGVANTGELFF. The V call is TRBV7-9, the J call TRBJ2-2; D might be TRBD2 (6 bases). CDR1 is SEHNR, CDR2 FQNEAQ, per germline (reference sequence). The CDR3 consists of 17 residues. V lost 3 bases, J lost 2 bases, and 16 bases lay in between.

The gene calls are TRBV28 and TRBJ2-7; TRBD2 is a possible D gene (6 bases). Trimming stripped 6 bases from V and 0 bases from J, with 18 bases between. The CDR3 runs 16 residues. Germline V gives CDR1 MDHEN, CDR2 SYDVKM. CDR3 protein: CASSRFHGTASYEQYF. CDR3 DNA sequence: TGTGCCAGCAGCCGATTCCACGGGACTGCCTCCTACGAGCAGTACTTC.

The CDR3 is CASSVTGPGQPQHF. CDR3 DNA sequence: TGTGCCAGCAGTGTCACAGGGCCAGGTCAGCCCCAGCATTTT. The V and J genes are TRBV27 and TRBJ1-5; weak D call: TRBD1 (6 bases). Trimming removed 5 bases at V and 6 bases at J, with 14 bases between. CDR3 length equals 14 residues. Germline values: CDR1 MNHEY, CDR2 SMNVEV (reference sequence).

This chain uses TRBV15 with TRBJ1-4, with TRBD1 identical over 8 bases. After removal of 1 base from V and 7 bases from J, the junction contained 5 bases not matched to a gene. The V gene's germline CDR1 is LNHNV and CDR2 YYDKDF (reference sequence). The CDR3 runs 15 residues. The DNA of the CDR3 is TGTGCCACCAGCAGAGGAGAGACAGGGGCTGAAAAACTGTTTTTT. Translating it yields CATSRGETGAEKLFF.

As concerns this clone: The sample carries other DNA sequences with the same CDR3. The rearrangement links TRBV6-2 or TRBV6-3 to TRBJ2-2; 8 bases match TRBD2. Germline trimming cut 6 bases from V and 4 bases from J; bases unmatched to any gene: 4. The length of the CDR3 is 14 residues. Per germline, CDR1 MNHEY and CDR2 SVGEGT. CDR3 region: CASSPGTSTGELFF. CDR3 nucleotides: TGTGCCAGCAGCCCCGGGACTAGCACCGGGGAGCTGTTTTTT.

The rearrangement uses TRBV12-1 and TRBJ1-5. TRBV12-1 is recorded as a pseudogene. The CDR3 is 12 residues long. The CDR3 reads CASSFEAGPQHF. The CDR3 DNA sequence: TGTGCCAGCAGCTTTGAGGCTGGTCCCCAGCATTTT.

J is TRBJ2-1 and V is TRBV6-1, with 9 bases that match TRBD1. CDR3 length: 14 residues. Germline V lookup: CDR1 MNHNS, CDR2 SASEGT. J gave up 7 bases and V 3 bases, and 4 bases lay outside the gene matches. The CDR3 nucleotides read TGTGCCAGCAGTGAGTGGACAGGGGTTAATGAGCAGTTCTTC. It yields the protein CASSEWTGVNEQFF.

As regards this clone: Other DNA sequences from this sample encode an identical CDR3 as well. The chain has TRBV4-1 and TRBJ2-7; 7 bases map to TRBD2. The CDR3 has 16 residues. Germline CDR1 is MGHRA and CDR2 is YSYEKL. The junction had 6 bases not matched to a gene; V was cut back by 0 bases and J by 1 base. CDR3 sequence reads: CASSQDGRDGSYEQYF. Written as DNA, the CDR3 is TGCGCCAGCAGCCAAGATGGGAGGGATGGGTCCTACGAGCAGTACTTC.

The CDR3 DNA follows: TGTGCTAGTGGTACTGGACAGGTCCTCACTCTCTATGGCTACACCTTC. Encoded protein: CASGTGQVLTLYGYTF. This chain connects TRBV12-5 to TRBJ1-2; 7 positions agree with TRBD1. With 5 bases clipped from V and 4 bases from J, the junction kept 13 bases outside the gene matches. The CDR3 is made up of 16 amino acids. Germline V gene data show CDR1 as LGHNT and CDR2 as FRNRAP. Drawing the rest from reference TRBV12-5 and TRBJ1-2, the complete variable domain is DARVTQTPRHKVTEMGQEVTMRCQPILGHNTVFWYRQTMMQGLELLAYFRNRAPLDDSGMPKDRFSAEMPDATLATLKIQPSEPRDSAVYFCASGTGQVLTLYGYTFGSGTRLTVV.

The V call is TRBV5-6, the J call TRBJ1-1, with 8 positions matching TRBD1. Looked up from germline, CDR1 is SGHDT and CDR2 is YYEEEE. V lost 0 bases to trimming and J lost 8 bases; unmatched junction nucleotides: 6. The CDR3 has 14 amino acids. The CDR3 DNA is TGTGCCAGCAGCTTGGGAGGGACAGGACTCGAAGCTTTCTTT. It codes for CASSLGGTGLEAFF.

The V gene is TRBV5-1, the J gene TRBJ2-3; perhaps TRBD2 as D (6 bases). The CDR3 contains 14 residues. V lost 4 bases and J 5 bases, leaving 14 bases between the germline ends. Per the germline V gene, CDR1 is SGHRS and CDR2 is YFSETQ. The CDR3 loop is CASSRNWGVDTQYF. In nucleotides, the CDR3 is TGCGCCAGCAGCCGCAACTGGGGGGTAGATACGCAGTATTTT.

The chain joins TRBV6-9 to TRBJ1-5; no firm D call. Germline V gene data show CDR1 as MNHGY and CDR2 as SVAAGI. The CDR3 is 13 amino acids. V lost 8 bases and J 6 bases, leaving 14 bases between the germline ends. In DNA, the CDR3 is TGTGCCAGCGGGTCCCCCGAGACTCAGCCCCAGCATTTT. Its translation: CASGSPETQPQHF.

This clone has a single count. V and J are TRBV10-3 and TRBJ2-7, with a possible D match to TRBD1 (6 bases). With 2 bases removed from V and 9 bases from J, the gap between germline ends came to 14 bases. The CDR3 is 13 residues long. Germline CDR1 reads ENHRY; CDR2 reads SYGVKD. The CDR3 sequence is CAISEETGMRQYF. The CDR3 DNA is TGTGCCATCAGTGAGGAAACAGGGATGCGGCAGTACTTC.

The chain links TRBV15 to TRBJ1-5; D gene uncertain. The CDR3 is 15 amino acids. From germline, CDR1 is LNHNV and CDR2 YYDKDF (reference sequence). Trimming removed 5 bases from V and 0 bases from J, with 11 bases in between. CDR3 coding DNA: TGTGCCACCAGCCTGCGGACTTATAGCAATCAGCCCCAGCATTTT. It codes for CATSLRTYSNQPQHF.